The rows below give T cell receptor beta chains drawn from one sample of a study of cytomegalovirus exposure and HLA in healthy donors. This table comes from immunoSEQ multiplex PCR, and its TCRdb copy is limited to in-frame clones, with some not included. The profile covers about 200,000 clones, with 70% appearing a single time and less than 3% taken by the ten largest. The sample taken for sequencing was PBMCs. The receptors derive from a man between 40 and 49 years old in good health and CMV-seropositive. The CDR3 runs from the conserved cysteine through the conserved F or W. D genes are given only for firm matches. Part of the rows lack a size; the others show once, few, many or a class for expanded clones.

size: NA
V: TRBV11-2
length: 14
J: TRBJ2-5
D: TRBD1
DNA: TGTGCCAGCAGCCTCGACAGGGCGCCAGAGACCCAGTACTTC
CDR3: CASSLDRAPETQYF

size: NA
V: TRBV28
length: 14
J: TRBJ1-2
D: NA
DNA: TGTGCCAGCAGTCTAGGAAGGGACATCTATGGCTACACCTTC
CDR3: CASSLGRDIYGYTF

size: NA
V: TRBV4-1
length: 17
J: TRBJ1-5
D: NA
DNA: TGCGCCAGCAGCCAAGGAAGGGACACTCTCTTCAATCAGCCCCAGCATTTT
CDR3: CASSQGRDTLFNQPQHF

size: NA
V: TRBV6-5
length: 15
J: TRBJ1-1
D: NA
DNA: TGTGCCAGCAGTCTCCTAGGGGGAAGTGGTACTGAAGCTTTCTTT
CDR3: CASSLLGGSGTEAFF

size: once
V: TRBV18
length: 13
J: TRBJ1-1
D: NA
DNA: TGTGCCAGCTCTCCGGGGGGGAACACTGAAGCTTTCTTT
CDR3: CASSPGGNTEAFF

size: few
V: TRBV6-4
length: 14
J: TRBJ2-7
D: TRBD1
DNA: TGTGCCAGCAGGATGGAGGCACAGGGGAATGAGCAGTACTTC
CDR3: CASRMEAQGNEQYF

size: NA
V: TRBV4-3
length: 14
J: TRBJ1-5
D: NA
DNA: TGCGCCAGCAGCCTACGTCCGCGGGATCAGCCCCAGCATTTT
CDR3: CASSLRPRDQPQHF

size: NA
V: TRBV7-9
length: 14
J: TRBJ1-1
D: NA
DNA: TGTGCCAGCAGCCCTGGACAGCTGAACACTGAAGCTTTCTTT
CDR3: CASSPGQLNTEAFF

size: NA
V: TRBV10-2
length: 12
J: TRBJ1-3
D: NA
DNA: TGCGCCAGCAGTGAGATAGGAAACACCATATATTTT
CDR3: CASSEIGNTIYF

size: NA
V: TRBV5-1
length: 16
J: TRBJ2-3
D: NA
DNA: TGCGCCAGCAGCTTGGGGGAGACATCCATCACAGATACGCAGTATTTT
CDR3: CASSLGETSITDTQYF

size: NA
V: TRBV4-1
length: 15
J: TRBJ2-3
D: NA
DNA: TGCGCCAGCAGCCCTTTCGGCAGGAGCACAGATACGCAGTATTTT
CDR3: CASSPFGRSTDTQYF

size: once
V: TRBV6-5
length: 14
J: TRBJ1-1
D: NA
DNA: TGTGCCAGCAGTTTCTTACAGGAGAACACTGAAGCTTTCTTT
CDR3: CASSFLQENTEAFF

size: few
V: TRBV5-6
length: 12
J: TRBJ2-1
D: NA
DNA: TGTGCCAGCAGCTTGGGGAGAAATGAGCAGTTCTTC
CDR3: CASSLGRNEQFF

size: many
V: TRBV9
length: 14
J: TRBJ1-2
D: NA
DNA: TGTGCCAGCAGCCTGCACGGAGCTAACTATGGCTACACCTTC
CDR3: CASSLHGANYGYTF

size: once
V: TRBV10-3
length: 15
J: TRBJ2-6
D: NA
DNA: TGTGCCAGCAATTTGGGCCCATACGGGGCCAACGTCCTGACTTTC
CDR3: CASNLGPYGANVLTF

size: NA
V: TRBV7-2
length: 17
J: TRBJ2-3
D: TRBD2
DNA: TGTGCCAGCAGCTCCGGACTAGCGGGGGGTTGGACAGATACGCAGTATTTT
CDR3: CASSSGLAGGWTDTQYF

size: few
V: TRBV4-1
length: 16
J: TRBJ2-7
D: TRBD1
DNA: TGCGCCAGCAGCCAAGTTCTCGGGACAGTCTACTACGAGCAGTACTTC
CDR3: CASSQVLGTVYYEQYF

size: NA
V: TRBV5-4
length: 9
J: TRBJ1-2
D: NA
DNA: TGTGCCAGCAGCGTTGCGGGCCCATTC
CDR3: CASSVAGPF

size: NA
V: TRBV6-1
length: 14
J: TRBJ2-2
D: NA
DNA: TGTGCCAGCGGCTTGGAGGAGAACACCGGGGAGCTGTTTTTT
CDR3: CASGLEENTGELFF

size: NA
V: TRBV6-4
length: 13
J: TRBJ1-5
D: TRBD1
DNA: TGTGCCAGCGGCCCAGGGGGCAACCAGCCCCAGCATTTT
CDR3: CASGPGGNQPQHF

size: NA
V: TRBV5-4
length: 14
J: TRBJ2-5
D: NA
DNA: TGTGCCAGCAGCTGGAGTCAGATACAAGAGACCCAGTACTTC
CDR3: CASSWSQIQETQYF

size: NA
V: TRBV7-2
length: 16
J: TRBJ1-4
D: NA
DNA: TGTGCCAGCAGCGCTTGGGGCCTCAGGGGTAATGAAAAACTGTTTTTT
CDR3: CASSAWGLRGNEKLFF

size: NA
V: TRBV19
length: 12
J: TRBJ1-1
D: NA
DNA: TGTGCCAGTAGGACACAAAACACTGAAGCTTTCTTT
CDR3: CASRTQNTEAFF

size: once
V: TRBV6-1
length: 11
J: TRBJ2-5
D: NA
DNA: TGTGCCAGCAGGCGAGGGGAGACCCAGTACTTC
CDR3: CASRRGETQYF

size: NA
V: TRBV19
length: 15
J: TRBJ2-5
D: TRBD2
DNA: TGTGCCAGCGGGACTGCTAGCGGGGGGTGGGAGACCCAGTACTTC
CDR3: CASGTASGGWETQYF

size: NA
V: TRBV27
length: 14
J: TRBJ1-5
D: NA
DNA: TGTGCCAGCAGTTCCTTAACAGGGAATCAGCCCCAGCATTTT
CDR3: CASSSLTGNQPQHF

size: NA
V: TRBV4-1
length: 15
J: TRBJ1-3
D: TRBD1
DNA: TGCGCCAGCAGCTCGTCCCCGGACAGGCAAAACACCATATATTTT
CDR3: CASSSSPDRQNTIYF

size: NA
V: TRBV4-1
length: 13
J: TRBJ1-3
D: NA
DNA: TGCGCCAGCAGCTTAGCGTCTGGAAACACCATATATTTT
CDR3: CASSLASGNTIYF

size: NA
V: TRBV27
length: 16
J: TRBJ2-3
D: NA
DNA: TGTGCCAGCAGTTTATCAGGGGCTCTACCCACAGATACGCAGTATTTT
CDR3: CASSLSGALPTDTQYF

size: NA
V: TRBV18
length: 15
J: TRBJ2-1
D: TRBD2
DNA: TGTGCCAGCTCGCTTACTAGCGGGGGCTACAATGAGCAGTTCTTC
CDR3: CASSLTSGGYNEQFF

size: once
V: TRBV4-1
length: 13
J: TRBJ2-3
D: NA
DNA: TGCGCCAGCAGCCCCCAAGGGGCAGATACGCAGTATTTT
CDR3: CASSPQGADTQYF

size: few
V: TRBV5-4
length: 14
J: TRBJ2-4
D: TRBD1
DNA: TGTGCCAGCAGCCTCAGGACAGGGTCGGACATTCAGTACTTC
CDR3: CASSLRTGSDIQYF

size: NA
V: TRBV12-5
length: 13
J: TRBJ2-2
D: TRBD2
DNA: TGTGCTAGCGGGGAGGGGTCCACCGGGGAGCTGTTTTTT
CDR3: CASGEGSTGELFF

size: NA
V: TRBV27
length: 15
J: TRBJ2-1
D: TRBD1
DNA: TGTGCCAGCAGTTTCGGACAGGGCCCTTACAATGAGCAGTTCTTC
CDR3: CASSFGQGPYNEQFF

size: NA
V: TRBV9
length: 13
J: TRBJ1-1
D: NA
DNA: TGTGCCAGCAGTACAATCAGGAACACTGAAGCTTTCTTT
CDR3: CASSTIRNTEAFF

size: NA
V: TRBV5-6
length: 16
J: TRBJ2-1
D: TRBD2
DNA: TGTGCCAGCAGCTTGGGGGGCGGGGGGGCCATATATGAGCAGTTCTTC
CDR3: CASSLGGGGAIYEQFF

size: NA
V: TRBV19
length: 13
J: TRBJ1-6
D: NA
DNA: TGTGCCAGTAGTATCTCGGGGAATTCACCCCTCCACTTT
CDR3: CASSISGNSPLHF

size: NA
V: TRBV6-5
length: 13
J: TRBJ1-2
D: NA
DNA: TGTGCCAGCAGCCCGGGAGAGAACTATGGCTACACCTTC
CDR3: CASSPGENYGYTF

size: once
V: TRBV7-6
length: 15
J: TRBJ1-1
D: TRBD1
DNA: TGTGCCAGCAGCGTCTCGGGACAGGTGAACACTGAAGCTTTCTTT
CDR3: CASSVSGQVNTEAFF

size: NA
V: TRBV7-2
length: 16
J: TRBJ1-2
D: NA
DNA: TGTGCCAGCAGCGCGGGTGGCGGGGGTAAGGACTATGGCTACACCTTC
CDR3: CASSAGGGGKDYGYTF

size: few
V: TRBV6-5
length: 14
J: TRBJ1-5
D: TRBD1
DNA: TGTGCCAGCAGCGGCAGGGGGCTACGGCAGCCCCAGCATTTT
CDR3: CASSGRGLRQPQHF

size: once
V: TRBV7-9
length: 15
J: TRBJ1-5
D: TRBD1
DNA: TGTGCCAGCAGCCCAGGGACAGGGGGCAATCAGCCCCAGCATTTT
CDR3: CASSPGTGGNQPQHF

size: NA
V: TRBV5-6
length: 15
J: TRBJ2-3
D: TRBD1
DNA: TGTGCCAGCAGCCTCGACAGGGTGAGCACAGATACGCAGTATTTT
CDR3: CASSLDRVSTDTQYF

size: NA
V: TRBV12-2
length: 15
J: TRBJ1-3
D: NA
DNA: TGTGCAAGTCGCTTATCCCGGGACAGGGTATACACCATATATTTT
CDR3: CASRLSRDRVYTIYF

size: NA
V: TRBV11-3
length: 17
J: TRBJ2-7
D: NA
DNA: TGTGCCAGCAGCTTAGATGATACGGTGTCCACGTCGGGGGAGCAGTACTTC
CDR3: CASSLDDTVSTSGEQYF

size: few
V: TRBV6-1
length: 14
J: TRBJ1-2
D: NA
DNA: TGTGCCAGCAGTGAAGGGGGGGGCTCGGATGGCTACACCTTC
CDR3: CASSEGGGSDGYTF